This T cell receptor beta chain was found in a study of cytomegalovirus exposure and HLA in healthy donors. Study-wide results and caveats: HLA allele associations emerged for roughly 17,000 TCR beta sequences in a later analysis, at 0.05 false discovery rate. Among TCR sequences, most were rare, though some public TCRs appeared in many donors. What TCR beta sequences reportedly achieved was accurate prediction of HLA-A and HLA-B alleles in most subjects.

The primer mix had 60 Vbeta and 13 Jbeta primers. The method was immunoSEQ multiplex PCR; TCRdb's version includes in-frame clones alone and lacks a portion of them. The sample carries over 110,000 clones, about 80% recorded once. Concerning this clone: Antigen specificity is unknown. Other DNA sequences in the same sample also yield this CDR3.

Regarding donors, all were healthy bone marrow donors. V lost 1 base and J 4 bases, leaving 10 bases between the germline ends. Looked up from germline, CDR1 is MDHEN and CDR2 is SYDVKM. The CDR3 length is 14 residues. This receptor was taken from a woman between 18 and 29 years old in good health and CMV-seropositive. The source material was PBMCs. This chain connects TRBV28 to TRBJ1-2; no definite D call. Written as DNA, the CDR3 is TGTGCCAGCAGTTTATCGACAACTCTCTATGGCTACACCTTC. It is translated as CASSLSTTLYGYTF.